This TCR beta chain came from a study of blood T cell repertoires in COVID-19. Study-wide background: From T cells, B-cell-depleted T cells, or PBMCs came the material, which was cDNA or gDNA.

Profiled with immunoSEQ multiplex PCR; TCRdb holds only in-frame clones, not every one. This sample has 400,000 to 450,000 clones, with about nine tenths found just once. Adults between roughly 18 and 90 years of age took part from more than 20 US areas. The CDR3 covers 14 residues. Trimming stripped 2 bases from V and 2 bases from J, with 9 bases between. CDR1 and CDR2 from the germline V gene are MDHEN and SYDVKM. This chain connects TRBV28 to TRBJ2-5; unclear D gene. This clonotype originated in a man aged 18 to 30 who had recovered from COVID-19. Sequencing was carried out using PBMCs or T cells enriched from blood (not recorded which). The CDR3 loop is CASSLVAEQETQYF. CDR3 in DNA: TGTGCCAGCAGTTTAGTGGCAGAACAAGAGACCCAGTACTTC. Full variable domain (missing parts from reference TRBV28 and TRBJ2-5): DVKVTQSSRYLVKRTGEKVFLECVQDMDHENMFWYRQDPGLGLRLIYFSYDVKMKEKGDIPEGYSVSREKKERFSLILESASTNQTSMYLCASSLVAEQETQYFGPGTRLLVL.